This T cell receptor beta chain derives from a study of blood T cell repertoires in COVID-19. Study-wide context: The study drew acute and convalescent COVID-19 samples from the United States, Italy and Spain. PBMCs, B-cell-depleted T cells, or T cells were the source of the cDNA or gDNA that made up the material.

V was shortened by 1 base and J by 3 bases, with 12 bases between the two germline ends. The CDR3 consists of 15 residues. Germline V lookup: CDR1 SEHNR, CDR2 FQNEAQ (reference sequence). As processed by the authors: By means of reference gene primer amplification, nucleated cell counts were estimated. The repertoire was sequenced with immunoSEQ multiplex PCR; TCRdb's copy has only in-frame clones and lacks some. From that table come the V and J calls and clone size; the DNA was used to work out D and trimming. This sample has approximately 220,000 clones, with 81% found just once. The clonotype was recovered from an elderly woman with acute or convalescent COVID-19. The chain is built from TRBV7-9 and TRBJ2-5; D call uncertain. Sequenced material: peripheral blood. The CDR3 DNA sequence: TGTGCCAGCAGCTTAGGGCAGGTTTGGGAAGAGACCCAGTACTTC. It translates to CASSLGQVWEETQYF.